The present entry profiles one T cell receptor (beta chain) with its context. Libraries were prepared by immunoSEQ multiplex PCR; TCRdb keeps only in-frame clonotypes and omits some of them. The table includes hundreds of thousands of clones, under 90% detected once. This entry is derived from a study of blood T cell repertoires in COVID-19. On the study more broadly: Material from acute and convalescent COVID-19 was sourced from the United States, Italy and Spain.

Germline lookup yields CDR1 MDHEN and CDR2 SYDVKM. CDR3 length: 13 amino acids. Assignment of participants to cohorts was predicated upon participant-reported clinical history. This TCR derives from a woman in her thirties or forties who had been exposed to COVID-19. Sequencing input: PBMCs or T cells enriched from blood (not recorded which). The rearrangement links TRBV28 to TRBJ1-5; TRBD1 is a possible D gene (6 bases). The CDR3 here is CTSRGSGPQPQHF. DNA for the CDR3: TGTACGTCCAGGGGCTCCGGCCCGCAGCCCCAGCATTTT.